A single TCR beta chain is shown here with its context. The J segment lost 4 bases and the V segment lost 1 base, leaving 2 bases of the junction unmatched. The CDR3 runs to 16 residues. The germline V gene has CDR1 LGHNA and CDR2 YNFKEQ. This sample is drawn from a study of monozygotic twins with cystic fibrosis. Here immunoSEQ multiplex PCR was the method, and the copy in TCRdb shows in-frame clones only, minus some. This sample carries some 35,000 clones, roughly three fifths of them seen once, and the ten largest clones take around 0.73%. The sequence was obtained from a girl aged 10-17 years with cystic fibrosis. This chain connects TRBV4-2 to TRBJ2-1; TRBD2 aligns across 12 bases. Sequenced sample: blood. CDR3 region: CASSQVGTSGYNEQFF. For the CDR3, the DNA is TGTGCCAGCAGCCAAGTTGGGACTAGCGGGTACAATGAGCAGTTCTTC.